Below, 27 T cell receptor beta chains from the same sample are listed, as sequenced in a study of cytomegalovirus exposure and HLA in healthy donors. Primers: 60 Vbeta forward and 13 Jbeta reverse. Measured with immunoSEQ multiplex PCR; TCRdb has only the in-frame clones, and not every one. Seen in this sample are about 77,000 clones; the ten most common clones hold roughly 13%. The sample comprised PBMCs. The origin of the receptors is a man aged 50 to 59 in good health and CMV-seropositive.

The rearrangement uses TRBV6-5 and TRBJ2-7, with D perhaps matching TRBD2 (5 bases). Germline assignment: CDR1 MNHEY and CDR2 SVGAGI. CDR3 size: 14 residues. With 2 bases removed from V and 1 base from J, the gap between germline ends came to 9 bases. DNA for the CDR3: TGTGCCAGCAGTTACAGCGGAAAATCCTACGAGCAGTACTTC. Translated: CASSYSGKSYEQYF.

V gene TRBV9 combines with J gene TRBJ1-1; possibly TRBD1 for D (5 bases). The V and J ends lost 4 bases and 5 bases respectively, with 18 bases between them. CDR3 size: 15 residues. Germline CDR1 is SGDLS and CDR2 is YYNGEE. CDR3 sequence reads: CASSPQAGTGTEAFF. Written as DNA, the CDR3 is TGTGCCAGCAGCCCACAAGCGGGGACGGGGACTGAAGCTTTCTTT. The whole variable domain, remainder taken from reference TRBV9 and TRBJ1-1, is DSGVTQTPKHLITATGQRVTLRCSPRSGDLSVYWYQQSLDQGLQFLIQYYNGEERAKGNILERFSAQQFPDLHSELNLSSLELGDSALYFCASSPQAGTGTEAFFGQGTRLTVV.

This rearrangement joins TRBV18 to TRBJ1-4; D gene ambiguous. The CDR3 is 11 amino acids. Germline lookup yields CDR1 KGHSH and CDR2 LQKENI. The V end was cut by 6 bases, the J end by 6 bases, with 5 bases between. In DNA, the CDR3 is TGTGCCAGCTCTACGGATGAAAAACTGTTTTTT. Its protein is CASSTDEKLFF.

The chain joins TRBV7-6 to TRBJ2-7, with TRBD1 matching 10 bases. CDR1 SGHVS and CDR2 FNYEAQ come from the germline V gene. The CDR3 is 16 residues long. Trimming removed 5 bases from V and 9 bases from J; junction bases left unmatched: 16. Here the CDR3 reads CASSPRTGGLAITQYF. Here the CDR3 DNA reads TGTGCCAGCAGCCCTAGGACAGGGGGGCTGGCCATTACGCAGTACTTC.

V is TRBV5-5 and J is TRBJ2-2; 13 bases are shared with TRBD2. CDR1 is SGHKS, CDR2 YYEKEE, per germline (reference sequence). This CDR3 has 18 residues. J lost 4 bases, V lost 1 base, and 7 bases had no gene match. The CDR3 spells CASSLTSGGARSTGELFF. DNA for the CDR3: TGTGCCAGCAGCTTGACTAGCGGGGGGGCCCGTAGCACCGGGGAGCTGTTTTTT.

The J gene is TRBJ1-2, the V gene TRBV6-1; D is unclear. Germline V gene data show CDR1 as MNHNS and CDR2 as SASEGT. The CDR3 consists of 14 residues. The V end was cut by 7 bases, the J end by 6 bases, with 18 bases between. The chain's CDR3 is CASNPSGRVHGYTF. Here the CDR3 DNA reads TGTGCCAGCAACCCGTCCGGTCGGGTTCATGGCTACACCTTC.

About this clone: The identical CDR3 is also encoded by other nucleotide sequences in the sample. This rearrangement joins TRBV5-1 to TRBJ2-1; 7 nucleotides align to TRBD1. CDR3 length equals 15 residues. Germline CDR1 SGHRS, CDR2 YFSETQ. The junction had 4 bases not matched to a gene; V was cut back by 4 bases and J by 0 bases. DNA of the CDR3: TGCGCCAGCAGCCCGGACAGGAGCTCCTACAATGAGCAGTTCTTC. Residues: CASSPDRSSYNEQFF.

The rearrangement links TRBV5-1 to TRBJ2-2; weak D call: TRBD1 (6 bases). The germline V gene has CDR1 SGHRS and CDR2 YFSETQ. The CDR3 length is 17 residues. Trimming shortened V by 2 bases and J by 3 bases, and 17 bases separated the two germline ends. This CDR3 reads CASSFVVGRGDTGELFF. The CDR3 nucleotides are TGCGCCAGCAGCTTTGTTGTAGGCAGGGGTGACACCGGGGAGCTGTTTTTT.

The V gene is TRBV6-1, the J gene TRBJ2-5, with 8 nucleotides matching TRBD2. Looked up from germline, CDR1 is MNHNS and CDR2 is SASEGT. The V segment lost 3 bases and the J segment 3 bases; nucleotides outside the gene matches: 6. This CDR3 is built from 15 residues. The CDR3 loop is CASSEIAGSEETQYF. The CDR3, as DNA: TGTGCCAGCAGTGAGATAGCGGGGAGTGAAGAGACCCAGTACTTC.

This chain joins TRBV10-2 and TRBJ1-1; TRBD1 might be the D (5 bases). The CDR3 is made up of 14 amino acids. The V gene lost 4 bases and the J gene lost 3 bases, with 12 bases spanning the gap. Germline-derived CDR1 and CDR2 are WSHSY and SAAADI. DNA of the CDR3: TGCGCCAGCAGTGCCTCAGGGTCGGACACTGAAGCTTTCTTT. Translated: CASSASGSDTEAFF.

The chain recombines TRBV29-1 with TRBJ2-7, with TRBD1 matching over 7 bases. The length of the CDR3 is 13 residues. Germline lookup yields CDR1 SQVTM and CDR2 ANQGSEA. The trim removed 7 bases at V and 5 bases at J, leaving 11 bases unmatched. The chain's CDR3 is CSAVDRMAHEQYF. Written as DNA, the CDR3 is TGCAGCGCCGTGGACAGGATGGCACACGAGCAGTACTTC.

CDR3 bases: TGCAGCTCCCGGGACAGTACTTACACAGATACGCAGTATTTT. It encodes CSSRDSTYTDTQYF. The chain carries TRBV29-1 and TRBJ2-3; 7 nucleotides align to TRBD1. The J segment lost 2 bases and the V segment lost 8 bases, leaving 10 bases of the junction unmatched. Germline loops: CDR1 SQVTM, CDR2 ANQGSEA. This CDR3 has 14 residues.

The chain uses TRBV7-3 and TRBJ2-2, with TRBD1 matching 7 bases. From germline, CDR1 is SGHTA and CDR2 FQGTGA. The CDR3 has 14 amino acids. V dropped 4 bases and J dropped 6; count of bases not matched to a gene: 5. CDR3 in amino acids: CASSSGQTPGELFF. The CDR3 DNA is TGTGCCAGCAGCTCGGGACAGACCCCCGGGGAGCTGTTTTTT.

This rearrangement joins TRBV19 to TRBJ1-2; 8 nucleotides match TRBD1. CDR1 is LNHDA, CDR2 SQIVND, per germline (reference sequence). The V and J ends lost 7 bases and 7 bases, in that order; junction bases with no gene match: 5. The CDR3 consists of 12 residues. The CDR3 coding sequence is TGTGCCAGTAATGGACAGGGCTCTGGCTACACCTTC. Encoded protein: CASNGQGSGYTF.

The rearrangement uses TRBV7-7 and TRBJ2-5; 7 positions agree with TRBD1. With V trimmed by 6 bases and J by 9 bases, 10 bases remained unmatched. The CDR3 loop spans 13 amino acids. Germline V gene data show CDR1 as SSHAT and CDR2 as FNYEAQ (reference sequence). CDR3 DNA: TGTGCCAGCAGTTCAGCACGCCAGGGGGCCCAGTACTTC. It translates to CASSSARQGAQYF.

V usage is TRBV9 and J usage is TRBJ1-3; TRBD1 matches 7 bases. With 0 bases clipped from V and 0 bases from J, the junction kept 6 bases outside the gene matches. The CDR3 totals 17 residues. The V gene's germline CDR1 is SGDLS and CDR2 YYNGEE. The CDR3, as DNA: TGTGCCAGCAGCGTAGGGGCCAGGGGGACCTCTGGAAACACCATATATTTT. Protein sequence: CASSVGARGTSGNTIYF.

This chain connects TRBV5-6 to TRBJ1-6, with 9 nucleotides matching TRBD1. Germline loops: CDR1 SGHDT, CDR2 YYEEEE. Trimming at V came to 2 bases and at J to 9 bases, leaving 3 bases not matched to a gene. The CDR3 has 14 residues. In nucleotides, the CDR3 is TGTGCCAGCAGCTTAGTGGGACAGGGTTCACCCCTCCACTTT. Residues: CASSLVGQGSPLHF.

The J gene is TRBJ2-3, the V gene TRBV5-1; D is possibly TRBD2 (5 bases). Germline assignment: CDR1 SGHRS and CDR2 YFSETQ. Trimming removed 2 bases at V and 4 bases at J, with 11 bases between. CDR3 length: 14 amino acids. In DNA, the CDR3 is TGCGCCAGCAGCTTTTGGACTTCCGCAGATACGCAGTATTTT. Encoded protein: CASSFWTSADTQYF.

The chain carries TRBV5-1 and TRBJ1-2; D unclear. The CDR3 runs to 16 residues. Germline-derived CDR1 and CDR2 are SGHRS and YFSETQ. Trimming shortened V by 0 bases and J by 4 bases, and 16 bases separated the two germline ends. The CDR3 coding sequence is TGCGCCAGCAGCTTGGCCCCTAATAACCCTGCCTATGGCTACACCTTC. Protein: CASSLAPNNPAYGYTF.

This rearrangement joins TRBV28 to TRBJ1-4; D is uncertain. Trimming shortened V by 8 bases and J by 7 bases, and 14 bases separated the two germline ends. This CDR3 has 13 amino acids. CDR1 is MDHEN, CDR2 SYDVKM, per germline. Written as DNA, the CDR3 is TGTGCCAGCTCGCTCGGGCGGGCTGAAAAACTGTTTTTT. Translation gives CASSLGRAEKLFF.

About this clone: Its ends do not fully match the called genes, so a read error is possible. The chain carries TRBV2 and TRBJ1-5; D not resolved. The CDR3 totals 16 residues. Germline V CDR1 and CDR2: SNHLY, FYNNEI. The CDR3 region is CVSSEKVGKPSEPQHF. In DNA form, the CDR3 reads TGTGTCAGCAGTGAAAAGGTGGGGAAGCCTAGCGAGCCCCAGCATTTT.

The chain is built from TRBV6-5 and TRBJ1-5; weak D call: TRBD1 (6 bases). Trimming shortened V by 6 bases and J by 4 bases, and 16 bases separated the two germline ends. The CDR3 is made up of 15 amino acids. Germline-derived CDR1 and CDR2 are MNHEY and SVGAGI. For the CDR3, the DNA is TGTGCCAGCAGACAATCCGGGACATCGAATCAGCCCCAGCATTTT. Residues: CASRQSGTSNQPQHF.

The gene calls are TRBV6-1 and TRBJ2-1, with 13 positions matching TRBD2. The CDR3 is 15 residues long. Germline CDR1 is MNHNS and CDR2 is SASEGT. Germline trimming cut 1 base from V and 10 bases from J; bases unmatched to any gene: 4. The DNA for the CDR3 is TGTGCCAGCAGTGAAGTACTAGCGGGAGGGGAGGAGCAGTTCTTC. Protein sequence: CASSEVLAGGEEQFF.

This sequence joins TRBV27 and TRBJ2-7, with TRBD1 as a possible D gene (5 bases). The CDR3 sequence is 13 residues long. Germline V CDR1 and CDR2: MNHEY, SMNVEV (reference sequence). V lost 3 bases, J lost 7 bases, and 13 bases lay in between. The CDR3 here is CASSFKGATEQYF. The CDR3 DNA follows: TGTGCCAGCAGTTTTAAAGGGGCTACGGAGCAGTACTTC.

The chain carries TRBV19 and TRBJ1-2; perhaps TRBD1 as D (6 bases). The CDR3 covers 15 residues. Germline V lookup: CDR1 LNHDA, CDR2 SQIVND (reference sequence). Trimming took 4 bases from V and 0 from J, leaving 12 bases between them. CDR3 in DNA: TGTGCCAGTAGTACTTCGACAGGATCTAACTATGGCTACACCTTC. It codes for CASSTSTGSNYGYTF.

This chain connects TRBV7-9 to TRBJ2-3; 7 nucleotides line up with TRBD2. After removal of 1 base from V and 11 bases from J, the junction contained 18 bases not matched to a gene. Germline CDR1 reads SEHNR; CDR2 reads FQNEAQ (reference sequence). The CDR3 has 17 amino acids. CDR3: CASSLDTAGLPTLGQYF. The CDR3 DNA follows: TGTGCCAGCAGCTTAGATACAGCGGGGCTGCCCACCCTTGGGCAGTATTTT.

Comment on this clone: A junction boundary mismatches the germline segment, possibly from a read error. V and J are TRBV5-6 and TRBJ2-7, with 9 bases matching TRBD2. Germline V gene sequence: CDR1 SGHDT, CDR2 YYEEEE. The CDR3 has 17 amino acids. The CDR3 is CASSLAGAGGPSYKQYF. CDR3 DNA sequence: TGTGCCAGCAGCTTGGCCGGCGCGGGAGGGCCTTCCTACAAGCAGTACTTC.